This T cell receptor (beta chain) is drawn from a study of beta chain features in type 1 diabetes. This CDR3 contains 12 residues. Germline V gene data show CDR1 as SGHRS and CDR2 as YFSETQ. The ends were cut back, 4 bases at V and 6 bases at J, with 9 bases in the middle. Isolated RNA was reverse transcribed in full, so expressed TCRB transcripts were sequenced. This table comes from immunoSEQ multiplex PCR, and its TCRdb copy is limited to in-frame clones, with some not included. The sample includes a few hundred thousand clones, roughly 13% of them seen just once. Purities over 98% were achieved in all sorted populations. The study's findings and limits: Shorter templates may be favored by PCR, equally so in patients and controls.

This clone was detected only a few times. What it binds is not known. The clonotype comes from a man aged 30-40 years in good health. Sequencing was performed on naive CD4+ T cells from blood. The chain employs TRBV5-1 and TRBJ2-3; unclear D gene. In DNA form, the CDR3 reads TGCGCCAGCAGCGTAGTCGGGGATACGCAGTATTTT. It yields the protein CASSVVGDTQYF.